This record looks at one T cell receptor (beta chain) sequence and its context. The data stem from a study of T cell changes during pregnancy in multiple sclerosis. Profiling relied on immunoSEQ multiplex PCR, and the TCRdb table lists in-frame clones only, not all of them. Of 36,000 or so clones in the sample, about 88% are singletons; the top ten hold about 11%. This CDR3 comprises 13 residues. CDR1 and CDR2 from the germline V gene are SGHNT and YYREEE (reference sequence). The ends were cut back, 2 bases at V and 3 bases at J, with 8 bases in the middle. The sequencing here drew on CD8+ T cells from peripheral blood mononuclear cells, taken in the third trimester of pregnancy. The V and J genes are TRBV5-4 and TRBJ1-2; no reliable D call. The TCR originated in a female donor with multiple sclerosis, enrolled in a pregnancy study. CDR3: CASSFVADYGYTF. The CDR3, as DNA: TGTGCCAGCAGCTTTGTCGCGGACTATGGCTACACCTTC. Drawing the rest from reference TRBV5-4 and TRBJ1-2, the complete variable domain is ETGVTQSPTHLIKTRGQQVTLRCSSQSGHNTVSWYQQALGQGPQFIFQYYREEENGRGNFPPRFSGLQFPNYSSELNVNALELDDSALYLCASSFVADYGYTFGSGTRLTVV.